A selection of T cell receptor beta chains follows, all from one sample in a study of blood T cell repertoires in COVID-19. Assay: immunoSEQ multiplex PCR; the TCRdb copy retains only in-frame clones and omits some. The sample contains about 200,000 clones, roughly 84% of which appear only once. Sample: peripheral blood. All receptors come from a man aged 35 to 55 with active or convalescent COVID-19. Each CDR3 is given with its conserved first and last residue. A D gene is named only where the DNA matches it firmly. The size field is filled for only some rows; it gives once, few, many or a size class.

CDR3: CASSIEDSGPTSNEKLFF
DNA: TGTGCCAGTAGTATAGAGGACAGTGGCCCGACATCTAATGAAAAACTGTTTTTT
J: TRBJ1-4
D: NA
V: TRBV19
length: 18
size: NA

CDR3: CASNREGYLITEAFF
DNA: TGTGCCAGCAACAGGGAAGGGTATTTAATCACTGAAGCTTTCTTT
J: TRBJ1-1
D: NA
V: TRBV6-5
length: 15
size: NA

CDR3: CASSFRPPSIQGGRTEAFF
DNA: TGCGCCAGCAGCTTTCGTCCCCCTTCGATACAGGGGGGGAGGACTGAAGCTTTCTTT
J: TRBJ1-1
D: TRBD1
V: TRBV4-1
length: 19
size: NA

CDR3: CASRTFPNADNQPQHF
DNA: TGCGCCAGCAGAACATTCCCCAACGCCGACAATCAGCCCCAGCATTTT
J: TRBJ1-5
D: NA
V: TRBV5-1
length: 16
size: NA

CDR3: CASSVRLAENTGELFF
DNA: TGTGCCAGCAGCGTACGACTAGCGGAAAACACCGGGGAGCTGTTTTTT
J: TRBJ2-2
D: TRBD2
V: TRBV9
length: 16
size: NA

CDR3: CASSLSSNTGELFF
DNA: TGCGCCAGCAGCTTATCCTCGAACACCGGGGAGCTGTTTTTT
J: TRBJ2-2
D: NA
V: TRBV5-1
length: 14
size: NA

CDR3: CASSSDMNTEAFF
DNA: TGTGCCAGCAGTTCTGACATGAACACTGAAGCTTTCTTT
J: TRBJ1-1
D: NA
V: TRBV2
length: 13
size: NA

CDR3: CASSPSGSSYNEQFF
DNA: TGCGCCAGCAGCCCTAGCGGGAGCTCCTACAATGAGCAGTTCTTC
J: TRBJ2-1
D: TRBD2
V: TRBV4-1
length: 15
size: NA

CDR3: CASTPTGVTYEQYF
DNA: TGTGCCAGCACCCCGACAGGGGTGACCTACGAGCAGTACTTC
J: TRBJ2-7
D: TRBD1
V: TRBV11-1
length: 14
size: once

CDR3: CAHGETIYF
DNA: TGTGCCCACGGGGAGACCATATATTTT
J: TRBJ1-3
D: NA
V: TRBV7-9
length: 9
size: NA

CDR3: CASSPRQGAYGNQPQHF
DNA: TGTGCCAGCAGCCCGCGACAGGGGGCGTATGGCAATCAGCCCCAGCATTTT
J: TRBJ1-5
D: TRBD1
V: TRBV5-8
length: 17
size: NA

CDR3: CASSDPGTGAQETQYF
DNA: TGTGCCAGCAGCGACCCCGGGACAGGAGCACAAGAGACCCAGTACTTC
J: TRBJ2-5
D: TRBD1
V: TRBV9
length: 16
size: NA

CDR3: CASSLSVAGGSYEQYF
DNA: TGTGCCAGCAGTTTATCTGTAGCGGGGGGATCTTACGAGCAGTACTTC
J: TRBJ2-7
D: TRBD2
V: TRBV27
length: 16
size: NA

CDR3: CASSLQGASDEQYF
DNA: TGTGCCAGCAGCTTGCAGGGGGCTTCGGACGAGCAGTACTTC
J: TRBJ2-7
D: TRBD1
V: TRBV5-5
length: 14
size: NA

CDR3: CASSIALGQIHMNTEAFF
DNA: TGTGCCAGTAGTATAGCCCTGGGACAGATCCATATGAACACTGAAGCTTTCTTT
J: TRBJ1-1
D: TRBD1
V: TRBV19
length: 18
size: NA

CDR3: CSVESERNTIYF
DNA: TGCAGCGTTGAATCGGAGCGGAACACCATATATTTT
J: TRBJ1-3
D: NA
V: TRBV29-1
length: 12
size: NA

CDR3: CSVTGQASTEAFF
DNA: TGCAGCGTGACCGGACAGGCTAGCACTGAAGCTTTCTTT
J: TRBJ1-1
D: TRBD1
V: TRBV29-1
length: 13
size: NA

CDR3: CASSLWSGTSKQETQYF
DNA: TGTGCCAGCAGTTTATGGTCTGGGACTAGCAAACAAGAGACCCAGTACTTC
J: TRBJ2-5
D: TRBD2
V: TRBV28
length: 17
size: NA